This TCR beta chain was sequenced in a study of control samples from healthy donors and cancer patients (dated by TCRdb to the early 2020s). Concerning this clone itself: What antigen it recognizes has not been identified. No base quality information exists; no much larger clone differs at one position.

Receptors were amplified or captured by the immunoSEQ multiplex PCR assay. In TCRdb, the immuneACCESS table is reduced to in-frame sequences with V and J assigned. These tables do not hold every clone; where another copy was compared, an unresolved V gene accounts for under half, and the others remain unexplained. Counted in this sample were 120,000 or so clones; roughly 84% of them appeared once. The ten largest make up around 8.7% of the sample. CDR1 SGHTS and CDR2 YDEGEE are derived from the germline V gene. The CDR3, cysteine through phenylalanine, is 13 amino acids long. The retained sequence is limited to the CDR3, 39 bases, with the frame set at the first base. V loses 3 bases, J loses 4 bases, and the germline ends lie 10 bases apart.

The specimen was blood. This TCR was sampled from a middle-aged man in good health. Recombination joined TRBV5-8 with TRBJ1-2; possibly the D gene is TRBD1, per 5 matching bases. The bases are TGTGCCAGCAGCTGGGGGGTGCGCTATGGCTACACCTTC. This sequence encodes CASSWGVRYGYTF.